This TCR beta chain came from a study of CD8+ T cells in alopecia areata. Overall study: C3H/HeJ donors with spontaneous alopecia, about 6-12 months old, supplied skin grafts to roughly 6-11-week-old female C3H/HeJ mice.

This CDR3 has 12 residues. CDR1 and CDR2 (germline): NSHNY, SYGAGN. This clone was counted between two and nine times. Mouse names are used for the genes. The read ends 4 residues early relative to the CDR3; the germline J gene fills the gap. Additional DNA sequences in this sample encode the identical CDR3. Reverse transcribed after extraction, RNA yielded cDNA as the sequencing template. Method: immunoSEQ multiplex PCR; TCRdb's copy keeps in-frame clones and lacks some. Listed for the sample are 290,000 or so clones, none seen a single time. The study sorted pooled cutaneous lymph node cells by CD4, CD8alpha, NKG2D, NKG2ACE and other markers.

Sequencing was done on a sample of CD4+ T cells sorted from a lymph node. The rearrangement joins TRBV13-1 to TRBJ1-1, with 10 nucleotides matching TRBD1. This clonotype was sampled from a C3H/HeJ mouse with alopecia areata. The mice in this strain carry MHC haplotype H2-k. CDR3 protein: CASSGTGGEVFF. The CDR3 bases that were read are TGTGCCAGCAGTGGGACAGGGGGA.